A single sample is the source of the 21 T cell receptor beta chains below, sequenced in a study of cytomegalovirus exposure and HLA in healthy donors. The PCR employed 60 Vbeta primers together with 13 Jbeta primers. Libraries were prepared by immunoSEQ multiplex PCR; TCRdb keeps only in-frame clonotypes and omits some of them. The specimen's table records 150,000 to 200,000 clones. Sequencing was done on a sample of PBMCs. The receptors shown here come from a woman aged 18-35 years in good health and CMV-seropositive.

The genes are TRBV6-6 and TRBJ2-1; tentative D call: TRBD1 (6 bases). V was pared by 8 bases and J by 7 bases, with 18 bases between. There are 14 residues in the CDR3. In germline, CDR1 is MNHNY, CDR2 SVGAGI (reference sequence). The chain's CDR3 is CASRDVGQKNEQFF. CDR3 coding DNA: TGTGCCAGCCGGGATGTCGGACAGAAAAATGAGCAGTTCTTC.

The chain employs TRBV5-1 and TRBJ2-1; tentatively, D is TRBD1 (5 bases). Germline CDR1 and CDR2: SGHRS and YFSETQ. The CDR3 has 14 amino acids. The V end was cut by 4 bases, the J end by 5 bases, with 13 bases between. DNA of the CDR3: TGCGCCAGCAGCCTAGGGTCAGGGAACAATGAGCAGTTCTTC. Its protein is CASSLGSGNNEQFF.

This sequence joins TRBV4-2 and TRBJ2-7, with 10 bases that match TRBD2. The V gene end was trimmed by 0 bases and the J gene end by 0 bases; junction bases not matched to a gene: 14. This CDR3 is built from 20 residues. The germline V gene has CDR1 LGHNA and CDR2 YNFKEQ. This CDR3 reads CASSQDPASGGTPSSYEQYF. CDR3 DNA: TGTGCCAGCAGCCAAGATCCCGCTAGCGGGGGAACACCCTCCTCCTACGAGCAGTACTTC.

The chain joins TRBV25-1 to TRBJ2-5; D gene unclear. V was cut by 7 bases and J by 0 bases, with 15 bases left in between. CDR3 length: 15 amino acids. From germline, CDR1 is MGHDK and CDR2 SYGVNS. CDR3 nucleotides: TGTGCCAGCACCGAACGGTTTTTGTACCAAGAGACCCAGTACTTC. This sequence encodes CASTERFLYQETQYF.

The genes are TRBV5-4 and TRBJ2-2; 7 positions match TRBD1. Germline-derived CDR1 and CDR2 are SGHNT and YYREEE (reference sequence). Trimming at V came to 4 bases and at J to 7 bases, leaving 13 bases not matched to a gene. The length of the CDR3 is 16 residues. CDR3 sequence: CASSRPEGARSGELFF. Written as DNA, the CDR3 is TGTGCCAGCAGCCGCCCTGAGGGGGCGCGAAGCGGGGAGCTGTTTTTT.

The rearrangement joins TRBV5-1 to TRBJ2-7, with 10 bases that match TRBD1. This CDR3 is built from 15 residues. Germline CDR1 SGHRS, CDR2 YFSETQ. The V gene end was trimmed by 5 bases and the J gene end by 5 bases; junction bases not matched to a gene: 10. The CDR3 DNA reads as TGCGCCAGCAGGTCCGGGACAGGGGTCGAACACGAGCAGTACTTC. The encoded protein is CASRSGTGVEHEQYF. The whole variable domain, filled in from reference TRBV5-1 and TRBJ2-7, reads KAGVTQTPRYLIKTRGQQVTLSCSPISGHRSVSWYQQTPGQGLQFLFEYFSETQRNKGNFPGRFSGRQFSNSRSEMNVSTLELGDSALYLCASRSGTGVEHEQYFGPGTRLTVT.

V usage is TRBV6-5 and J usage is TRBJ1-4; D unclear. The germline V gene encodes CDR1 MNHEY and CDR2 SVGAGI. Deletions cut 5 bases from V and 8 bases from J, with 18 bases between. The CDR3 covers 15 residues. CDR3 amino acids: CASSVNAKRGEKLFF. As DNA, the CDR3 is TGTGCCAGCAGTGTAAATGCCAAGCGGGGAGAAAAACTGTTTTTT.

The chain has TRBV7-6 and TRBJ2-5; D call uncertain. This CDR3 comprises 11 residues. CDR1 and CDR2 from the germline V gene are SGHVS and FNYEAQ. Trimming stripped 5 bases from V and 4 bases from J, with 5 bases between. CDR3 DNA sequence: TGTGCCAGCAGCCCTGTAGAGACCCAGTACTTC. Its protein product is CASSPVETQYF.

This rearrangement joins TRBV6-5 to TRBJ2-1, with D possibly TRBD1 on 6 matching bases. This CDR3 comprises 16 residues. With 4 bases removed from V and 8 bases from J, the gap between germline ends came to 21 bases. Germline V gene lookup returns CDR1 MNHEY and CDR2 SVGAGI. The CDR3 bases are TGTGCCAGCAGTTCCCAGGGGCAGGGTACTATCGATGAGCAGTTCTTC. Its protein is CASSSQGQGTIDEQFF.

The chain carries TRBV4-2 and TRBJ1-4; D not certain. Trimming took 0 bases from V and 6 from J, leaving 11 bases between them. CDR1 is LGHNA and CDR2 is YNFKEQ in the germline V gene. The CDR3 is made up of 15 amino acids. Here the CDR3 DNA reads TGTGCCAGCAGCCAAGACTTGAGGGTGGATGAAAAACTGTTTTTT. Translation gives CASSQDLRVDEKLFF.

The rearrangement links TRBV10-2 to TRBJ2-7; D remains ambiguous. The germline V gene encodes CDR1 WSHSY and CDR2 SAAADI. CDR3 length: 12 residues. The V and J ends lost 6 bases and 3 bases respectively, with 9 bases between them. The CDR3 DNA sequence: TGCGCCAGCAGCCGACTGTTCTACGAGCAGTACTTC. This sequence encodes CASSRLFYEQYF.

V is TRBV6-1 and J is TRBJ1-2; 7 bases align to TRBD1. This CDR3 is built from 15 residues. The V gene's germline CDR1 is MNHNS and CDR2 SASEGT. The V gene end was trimmed by 0 bases and the J gene end by 4 bases; junction bases not matched to a gene: 5. CDR3 protein: CASSEAVDRPYGYTF. The CDR3 DNA sequence: TGTGCCAGCAGTGAAGCAGTGGACAGGCCCTATGGCTACACCTTC.

V gene TRBV4-3 combines with J gene TRBJ1-3, with a tentative D call TRBD1 (6 bases). Per the germline V gene, CDR1 is LGHNA and CDR2 is YSLEER. Trimming took 5 bases from V and 4 from J, leaving 12 bases between them. The CDR3 has 14 residues. CDR3 sequence reads: CASSSARGGNTIYF. DNA for the CDR3: TGCGCCAGCAGCTCTGCCAGGGGAGGAAACACCATATATTTT.

The genes are TRBV19 and TRBJ1-5; 7 bases fit TRBD1. Germline V lookup: CDR1 LNHDA, CDR2 SQIVND (reference sequence). V gave up 3 bases and J gave up 7 bases; unmatched junction bases: 6. This CDR3 has 14 amino acids. The CDR3 spells CASSMTGTRQPQHF. The CDR3, as DNA: TGTGCCAGTAGTATGACAGGGACTCGACAGCCCCAGCATTTT.

The J gene is TRBJ1-1, the V gene TRBV7-2; 9 nucleotides match TRBD1. Germline loops: CDR1 SGHTA, CDR2 FQGNSA. Trimming at V came to 5 bases and at J to 0 bases, leaving 10 bases not matched to a gene. The CDR3 consists of 17 residues. The chain's CDR3 is CASSQNPGQGMNTEAFF. CDR3 sequence (DNA): TGTGCCAGCAGCCAAAACCCCGGACAGGGGATGAACACTGAAGCTTTCTTT.

Concerning this clone itself: The same CDR3 also results from other DNA sequences found in this sample. The V gene is TRBV5-1, the J gene TRBJ1-1; TRBD1 might be the D (6 bases). V was shortened by 0 bases and J by 0 bases, with 9 bases between the two germline ends. CDR1 and CDR2 from the germline V gene are SGHRS and YFSETQ. The CDR3 runs 15 residues. In DNA, the CDR3 is TGCGCCAGCAGCTTGGGTCAGGGGATGAACACTGAAGCTTTCTTT. Encoded protein: CASSLGQGMNTEAFF. Drawing the rest from reference TRBV5-1 and TRBJ1-1, the complete variable domain is KAGVTQTPRYLIKTRGQQVTLSCSPISGHRSVSWYQQTPGQGLQFLFEYFSETQRNKGNFPGRFSGRQFSNSRSEMNVSTLELGDSALYLCASSLGQGMNTEAFFGQGTRLTVV.

V is TRBV7-9 and J is TRBJ2-5, with D maybe TRBD2 (5 bases). Germline CDR1 is SEHNR and CDR2 is FQNEAQ (reference sequence). The CDR3 has 14 amino acids. The V end was cut by 6 bases, the J end by 5 bases, with 16 bases between. This CDR3 is CASRGDGSRETQYF. CDR3 in DNA: TGTGCCAGCAGGGGAGATGGGAGTAGGGAGACCCAGTACTTC.

V gene TRBV5-6 combines with J gene TRBJ1-6, with 10 bases fitting TRBD1. Unmatched junction bases numbered 4, after V lost 7 bases and J lost 9 bases. Germline V gene lookup returns CDR1 SGHDT and CDR2 YYEEEE. The CDR3 sequence is 13 residues long. The CDR3: CASARTGGSPLHF. DNA of the CDR3: TGTGCCAGCGCCCGGACAGGGGGTTCACCCCTCCACTTT.

The chain employs TRBV7-8 and TRBJ1-1; D possibly corresponds to TRBD1 (6 bases). This CDR3 comprises 17 residues. CDR1 is SGHVS, CDR2 FQNEAQ, per germline. Trimming removed 0 bases from V and 7 bases from J, with 21 bases in between. CDR3 sequence (DNA): TGTGCCAGCAGCTTAGCGGGGGGGCAGGGTGTCTTGAGTGAAGCTTTCTTT. Protein: CASSLAGGQGVLSEAFF.

The chain has TRBV11-2 and TRBJ1-2, with D perhaps TRBD1 (5 bases). CDR1 is SGHAT and CDR2 is FQNNGV in the germline V gene. The V gene lost 1 base and the J gene lost 1 base, with 16 bases spanning the gap. CDR3 size: 17 residues. For the CDR3, the DNA is TGTGCCAGCAGCTTAGTAGGCGGCCAGGGACTTAACTATGGCTACACCTTC. This codes for CASSLVGGQGLNYGYTF.

The chain has TRBV5-1 and TRBJ1-1, with TRBD1 as a possible D gene (6 bases). Trimming left V 3 bases short and J 1 base short, with 7 bases between. The CDR3 totals 13 residues. The germline CDR1 and CDR2 sequences are SGHRS and YFSETQ. CDR3 sequence reads: CASSWDTNTEAFF. Written as DNA, the CDR3 is TGCGCCAGCAGCTGGGACACGAACACTGAAGCTTTCTTT.